This TCR beta chain was identified in a study of response to subunit inactivated influenza vaccine. Germline-derived CDR1 and CDR2 are MNHEY and SVGEGT. V lost 0 bases and J lost 0; bases outside the gene matches: 9. This CDR3 comprises 19 residues. Regarding the study as a whole: After each seasonal influenza vaccination, few new T cells are recruited, the authors suggested.

Concerning this clonotype: What it recognizes is unknown.

One entry per CDR3 protein, called by TCRdb with MiXCR from the RT-PCR reads. The table includes roughly 170,000 distinct CDR3 sequences, about a tenth detected once. The clonotype originates from a man between 45 and 60 years old who received an inactivated influenza vaccine. Sequencing was performed on non-naive T cells sorted from PBMCs, taken on the day of vaccination. The chain links TRBV6-2 or TRBV6-3 to TRBJ2-1; the match to TRBD2 covers 9 bases. The CDR3 DNA follows: TGTGCCAGCAGTTACTCGACCAATAGCGGGAGACCCTCCTACAATGAGCAGTTCTTC. This translates into CASSYSTNSGRPSYNEQFF.